These 25 T cell receptor beta chains were all obtained from the same sample, sequenced in a study of blood T cell repertoires in COVID-19. Clones were sequenced by immunoSEQ multiplex PCR, and TCRdb holds only the in-frame ones, with some missing. The sample has approximately 260,000 clones; 82% are singletons. The sequenced material came from peripheral blood. Every receptor here comes from a woman aged 60 to 75 with active or convalescent COVID-19.

The chain is built from TRBV5-6 and TRBJ1-2, with 11 nucleotides matching TRBD1. The CDR3 is 14 amino acids. Trimming took 4 bases from V and 7 from J; bases not matched to a gene: 6. CDR1 is SGHDT, CDR2 YYEEEE, per germline. The CDR3 nucleotides are TGTGCCAGCAGCCAGGACAGGGGGCTATCTGGCTACACCTTC. It codes for CASSQDRGLSGYTF.

The chain links TRBV18 to TRBJ2-1; D gene ambiguous. Per germline, CDR1 KGHSH and CDR2 LQKENI. V shed 3 bases and J shed 2 bases, with 11 bases lying between them. This CDR3 is 15 amino acids long. CDR3 residues: CASSPAATAYNEQFF. CDR3 DNA: TGTGCCAGCTCACCCGCCGCTACAGCCTACAATGAGCAGTTCTTC.

This clone was recorded a few times. The rearrangement uses TRBV6-6 and TRBJ2-3; D remains ambiguous. The CDR3 extends over 13 amino acids. Trimming stripped 7 bases from V and 0 bases from J, with 8 bases between. The germline V gene encodes CDR1 MNHNY and CDR2 SVGAGI (reference sequence). The CDR3 is CASMFPSTDTQYF. CDR3 DNA sequence: TGTGCCAGCATGTTTCCTAGCACAGATACGCAGTATTTT.

The rearrangement uses TRBV5-5 and TRBJ1-5; 7 bases align to TRBD1. Germline V gene lookup returns CDR1 SGHKS and CDR2 YYEKEE (reference sequence). The CDR3 covers 15 residues. With 6 bases clipped from V and 1 base from J, the junction kept 7 bases outside the gene matches. CDR3 coding DNA: TGTGCCAGCACCTCGACAGGGTGGAGCAATCAGCCCCAGCATTTT. It codes for CASTSTGWSNQPQHF.

The DNA of the CDR3 is TGTGCCAGCAGTTTCTCCGGGACTAGCGGGGGGGCCCGTTTAAATGAGCAGTTCTTC. Protein: CASSFSGTSGGARLNEQFF. This chain connects TRBV7-3 to TRBJ2-1; 16 bases match TRBD2. The germline V gene has CDR1 SGHTA and CDR2 FQGTGA. This CDR3 has 19 amino acids. V lost 6 bases, J lost 7 bases, and 15 bases stayed unmatched.

The chain has TRBV7-8 and TRBJ2-3; perhaps TRBD2 as D (6 bases). Germline V CDR1 and CDR2: SGHVS, FQNEAQ. The CDR3 totals 15 residues. V lost 5 bases to trimming and J lost 4 bases, with 16 bases between them. CDR3 in DNA: TGTGCCAGCAGCACCTATGCGGGGTGGGCAGATACGCAGTATTTT. Translating it yields CASSTYAGWADTQYF.

The genes are TRBV19 and TRBJ1-2, with D possibly TRBD1 on 6 matching bases. The CDR3 has 15 residues. The V end was cut by 4 bases, the J end by 8 bases, with 20 bases between. CDR1 and CDR2 from the germline V gene are LNHDA and SQIVND (reference sequence). The CDR3 nucleotides are TGTGCCAGTAGTAAAACAGGGAGAGGAGCAGACGGCTACACCTTC. Translating gives CASSKTGRGADGYTF.

The chain links TRBV30 to TRBJ2-7; 7 bases agree with TRBD1. Germline V CDR1 and CDR2: GTSNPN, SVGIG (reference sequence). The length of the CDR3 is 13 residues. V was clipped by 2 bases and J by 9 bases; unmatched bases: 10. The CDR3 nucleotides are TGTGCCTGGAGTCACCAGACCAGGGGGAGGCAGTACTTC. Translation: CAWSHQTRGRQYF.

The chain is built from TRBV5-1 and TRBJ2-7; a weak D match, TRBD2 (6 bases). The V gene lost 0 bases and the J gene lost 0 bases, with 10 bases spanning the gap. This CDR3 is built from 15 residues. Germline lookup yields CDR1 SGHRS and CDR2 YFSETQ. The CDR3 DNA reads TGCGCCAGCAGCTTGGATTCGACTAGCTCCTACGAGCAGTACTTC. Its protein product is CASSLDSTSSYEQYF. The complete variable domain, with remaining parts taken from reference TRBV5-1 and TRBJ2-7, reads KAGVTQTPRYLIKTRGQQVTLSCSPISGHRSVSWYQQTPGQGLQFLFEYFSETQRNKGNFPGRFSGRQFSNSRSEMNVSTLELGDSALYLCASSLDSTSSYEQYFGPGTRLTVT.

CDR3 nucleotides: TGTGCCAGCAGTTACAGGGAGGGAGGCACTGAAGCTTTCTTT. It encodes CASSYREGGTEAFF. This chain links TRBV27 with TRBJ1-1; tentative D call: TRBD1 (6 bases). V lost 4 bases and J lost 4, with 13 bases in between. The CDR3 spans 14 residues. Germline V gives CDR1 MNHEY, CDR2 SMNVEV (reference sequence).

J is TRBJ1-4 and V is TRBV7-9, with D perhaps matching TRBD1 (5 bases). Germline values: CDR1 SEHNR, CDR2 FQNEAQ (reference sequence). This CDR3 spans 16 amino acids. Trimming removed 5 bases at V and 8 bases at J, with 21 bases between. CDR3 in amino acids: CASSLLSTALGEKLFF. The CDR3 DNA follows: TGTGCCAGCAGCCTTCTATCGACAGCCTTGGGGGAAAAACTGTTTTTT.

This clone was counted between two and nine times. The chain has TRBV11-2 and TRBJ2-5, with D possibly matching TRBD1 (5 bases). The germline V gene encodes CDR1 SGHAT and CDR2 FQNNGV. The germline V and J ends were trimmed by 1 base and 1 base, with 13 bases remaining between them. CDR3 size: 16 residues. For the CDR3, the DNA is TGTGCCAGCAGCTTAGTCTTCCAGGGTGTCCAAGAGACCCAGTACTTC. Encoded protein: CASSLVFQGVQETQYF.

V and J are TRBV4-2 and TRBJ2-3, with D perhaps matching TRBD2 (7 bases). Germline V CDR1 and CDR2: LGHNA, YNFKEQ. The V gene lost 1 base and the J gene lost 1 base, with 15 bases spanning the gap. The CDR3 contains 17 residues. The chain's CDR3 is CASSQVAAGAGTDTQYF. Here the CDR3 DNA reads TGTGCCAGCAGCCAAGTGGCGGCGGGGGCAGGCACAGATACGCAGTATTTT.

V is TRBV5-6 and J is TRBJ1-2; D is uncertain. The V and J ends lost 2 bases and 6 bases respectively, with 14 bases between them. The germline V gene has CDR1 SGHDT and CDR2 YYEEEE. This CDR3 has 14 residues. The CDR3 spells CASSFGGRRDGYTF. CDR3 nucleotide sequence: TGTGCCAGCAGCTTCGGCGGCAGGAGGGATGGCTACACCTTC.

This clone was detected once. The chain recombines TRBV7-2 with TRBJ2-1, with TRBD2 matching over 8 bases. CDR3 length: 14 amino acids. With 1 base clipped from V and 10 bases from J, the junction kept 6 bases outside the gene matches. Germline assignment: CDR1 SGHTA and CDR2 FQGNSA. The CDR3 DNA is TGTGCCAGCAGCTTAGTGGCGGGGGGAGCGGAGCAGTTCTTC. Translated: CASSLVAGGAEQFF.

The V and J genes are TRBV5-1 and TRBJ2-3; D gene uncertain. CDR1 and CDR2 (germline): SGHRS, YFSETQ. This CDR3 is 15 amino acids long. V lost 2 bases and J lost 6, with 16 bases in between. The CDR3 nucleotides read TGCGCCAGCAGCTTACACCACAGTCCCAGCGATACGCAGTATTTT. Its translation: CASSLHHSPSDTQYF.

The chain recombines TRBV10-3 with TRBJ1-5; TRBD1 aligns across 7 bases. Germline trimming cut 10 bases from V and 2 bases from J; bases unmatched to any gene: 5. The CDR3 spans 13 residues. CDR1 and CDR2 from the germline V gene are ENHRY and SYGVKD. CDR3 in DNA: TGTGCCACCGGACAGGAAGGCAATCAGCCCCAGCATTTT. Its translation: CATGQEGNQPQHF.

The chain employs TRBV19 and TRBJ2-1, with 10 bases matching TRBD2. Germline V gives CDR1 LNHDA, CDR2 SQIVND (reference sequence). The J segment lost 1 base and the V segment lost 4 bases, leaving 19 bases of the junction unmatched. The CDR3 runs to 21 residues. The CDR3 spells CASSNRASGGAVFASYNEQFF. In DNA form, the CDR3 reads TGTGCCAGTAGTAATAGGGCCAGCGGGGGGGCAGTATTTGCGTCCTACAATGAGCAGTTCTTC.

The rearrangement uses TRBV19 and TRBJ2-3, with TRBD1 identical over 9 bases. There are 14 residues in the CDR3. Trimming at V came to 3 bases and at J to 5 bases, leaving 3 bases not matched to a gene. Germline V gene lookup returns CDR1 LNHDA and CDR2 SQIVND (reference sequence). The CDR3 DNA reads as TGTGCCAGTAGTATGGGACAGGGCCTAGATACGCAGTATTTT. The encoded protein is CASSMGQGLDTQYF.

The chain joins TRBV10-3 to TRBJ2-7; 7 bases line up with TRBD1. The germline V gene has CDR1 ENHRY and CDR2 SYGVKD. The CDR3 is 14 residues long. Trimming removed 3 bases from V and 4 bases from J; junction bases left unmatched: 6. The CDR3 loop is CAISDPGQQYEQYF. The CDR3 DNA follows: TGTGCCATCAGTGACCCGGGACAGCAATACGAGCAGTACTTC.

The V call is TRBV4-1, the J call TRBJ2-2; 9 bases line up with TRBD1. V shed 0 bases, J shed 2 bases, and the junction held 16 bases outside the gene matches. CDR1 is MGHRA and CDR2 is YSYEKL in the germline V gene. This CDR3 contains 21 residues. The CDR3 nucleotides are TGCGCCAGCAGCCAAGATTTAGCCGGGACAGGGAATTTTTTTAACACCGGGGAGCTGTTTTTT. It translates to CASSQDLAGTGNFFNTGELFF.

About this clone itself: At the DNA level, this CDR3 is encoded by other sequences in the same sample as well. The chain has TRBV11-2 and TRBJ1-2; TRBD1 might be the D (5 bases). The CDR3 is 13 residues long. Looked up from germline, CDR1 is SGHAT and CDR2 is FQNNGV. V was pared by 5 bases and J by 2 bases, with 9 bases between. The CDR3 DNA reads TGTGCCAGCAGCCAGGGAGGAAACTATGGCTACACCTTC. Translation: CASSQGGNYGYTF. Combining the CDR3 with reference TRBV11-2 and TRBJ1-2 gives the whole variable domain EAGVAQSPRYKIIEKRQSVAFWCNPISGHATLYWYQQILGQGPKLLIQFQNNGVVDDSQLPKDRFSAERLKGVDSTLKIQPAKLEDSAVYLCASSQGGNYGYTFGSGTRLTVV.

V is TRBV5-1 and J is TRBJ1-4; D remains unclear. Trimming took off 4 bases at V and 0 bases at J, with 10 bases between the two ends. Germline V gene lookup returns CDR1 SGHRS and CDR2 YFSETQ. The length of the CDR3 is 15 residues. The CDR3 protein is CASSPVAATNEKLFF. The DNA of the CDR3 is TGCGCCAGCAGCCCAGTGGCAGCAACTAATGAAAAACTGTTTTTT.

V and J are TRBV10-1 and TRBJ1-1; tentatively, D is TRBD1 (5 bases). V was cut by 6 bases and J by 4 bases, with 15 bases left in between. CDR1 and CDR2 from the germline V gene are WNHNN and SYGVQD (reference sequence). This CDR3 contains 14 residues. The CDR3 bases are TGCGCCAGCAGCGAAACGACAGTGCGCACTGAAGCTTTCTTT. This gives the protein CASSETTVRTEAFF.

The chain joins TRBV14 to TRBJ1-2, with D perhaps matching TRBD1 (5 bases). This CDR3 is 14 amino acids long. Trimming stripped 0 bases from V and 1 base from J, with 6 bases between. CDR1 is SGHDN, CDR2 FVKESK, per germline. CDR3 sequence (DNA): TGTGCCAGCAGCCAAGATAGGGGTAACTATGGCTACACCTTC. It translates to CASSQDRGNYGYTF.